The subject of this entry is one T cell receptor beta chain. Its cognate antigen is unknown. The gene names given are mouse names. The read ends 4 residues before the CDR3 terminus; that terminus is restored from the germline J gene. CD4, CD8alpha, NKG2D, NKG2ACE and other markers were used to sort pooled cutaneous lymph node cells. The CDR3 covers 14 residues. Germline CDR1 is NSHNY and CDR2 is SYGAGN. The V gene end was trimmed by 5 bases and the J gene end by 4 bases; junction bases not matched to a gene: 5. This record belongs to a study of CD8+ T cells in alopecia areata. At the level of the study: Those receiving the skin were approximately 6-11-week-old female C3H/HeJ mice, whose grafts came from approximately 6-12-month-old C3H/HeJ donors with spontaneous alopecia. Study-wide results and caveats: Normal scalp had lower clonality than lesional scalp, with alopecia totalis/universalis lesions showing this most strongly. Although TCR sharing was seen in mice, sharing across patients was less clear, possibly for HLA-related reasons.

cDNA serving as the sequencing template came from extracted, reverse transcribed RNA. Generated by immunoSEQ multiplex PCR, the TCRdb table keeps only in-frame clones and is missing some. This repertoire holds 250,000 or so clones, and none appear only once. This receptor was identified in a C3H/HeJ mouse with alopecia areata. The strain's MHC type: H2-k. The J gene is TRBJ2-2, the V gene TRBV13-1; 7 positions agree with TRBD1. Sequenced material: CD4+ T cells sorted from a lymph node. CDR3 DNA (partial): TGTGCCAGCAGGGAACAGGGGTCCACCGGG. Protein: CASREQGSTG. The full CDR3 protein reads CASREQGSTGQLYF.